Here is one T cell receptor (beta chain) with its context. The junction shows a germline mismatch at one end, possibly a read error. The sample comes from a study of blood T cell repertoires in COVID-19. Generated by immunoSEQ multiplex PCR, the TCRdb table keeps only in-frame clones and is missing some. Among hundreds of thousands of clones listed, around 90% were seen once. The sequencing sample was made of PBMCs or T cells enriched from blood (not recorded which). The clonotype comes from a woman in her forties or fifties with acute COVID-19.

The CDR3 DNA sequence: TGCGCCAGCGCCGGCAGACAGAGAACCCACTTC. The encoded protein is CASAGRQRTHF. V is TRBV10-1 and J is TRBJ1-2; the D gene is possibly TRBD1 (5 bases). CDR3 length: 11 amino acids. Germline-derived CDR1 and CDR2 are WNHNN and SYGVQD (reference sequence).